What follows are 2 T cell receptor beta chains derived from one specimen sequenced in a study of T-cell reconstitution after alpha-beta-depleted transplantation in children. Preparation of the TCRbeta library involved a method that used unique molecular identifiers. TCRdb reprocessed the PCR reads with MiXCR, giving one entry per CDR3 protein. The top ten hold 28% of the sample, which has approximately 980,000 distinct CDR3 sequences, about 31% seen once. The material was PBMCs, mostly from graft donor cells, obtained 360 days after TCRalphabeta/CD19-depleted stem cell transplant. These receptors all stem from a boy in the first two years of life who had a stem cell transplant for SCID, so the T cells may come from the graft donor.

J is TRBJ2-3 and V is TRBV29-1, with 10 bases matching TRBD2. V lost 2 bases and J lost 0; bases outside the gene matches: 14. The CDR3 sequence is 19 residues long. Germline values: CDR1 SQVTM, CDR2 ANQGSEA. CDR3 sequence (DNA): TGCAGCGTTGAACCGGCTAGCGGGGGCCCTTCCGTGAGCACAGATACGCAGTATTTT. It yields the protein CSVEPASGGPSVSTDTQYF.

This clonotype was detected a few times. V and J are TRBV5-1 and TRBJ1-1; D remains unclear. The CDR3 runs to 15 residues. Trimming took 2 bases from V and 0 from J, leaving 11 bases between them. The germline V gene has CDR1 SGHRS and CDR2 YFSETQ. The CDR3 spells CASSFMAKLNTEAFF. The CDR3 nucleotides read TGCGCCAGCAGCTTTATGGCAAAACTGAACACTGAAGCTTTCTTT.